This T cell receptor beta chain was found in a study of blood T cells in healthy people across ages. Germline V CDR1 and CDR2: DFQATT, SNEGSKA (reference sequence). CDR3 size: 11 residues. With a J-beta primer mix and a sample-barcoded 5' primer, a second PCR ran 7 to 11 cycles. TCRdb re-called the 5' RACE reads through MiXCR, storing one row per CDR3 protein. The sample includes around 870,000 distinct CDR3 sequences, under 30% of them seen just once. This clonotype appeared once. A much more abundant neighbour one base away suggests this may be a read error. The TCR sequence derives from a woman aged 80 or over in good health. The sequencing input was blood. The V call is TRBV20-1, the J call TRBJ2-7; 7 bases are a match to TRBD2. The J call could be wrong; TRBJ2-5 is a better fit for the DNA end. The CDR3 protein is CIALGGETQYF. The CDR3 DNA sequence: TGCATTGCTCTCGGGGGGGAGACCCAGTACTTC.